What follows are 14 T cell receptor beta chains derived from one specimen sequenced in a study of memory B cells and T cells in multiple sclerosis. Antigens for these TCRs are unknown. Profiled with immunoSEQ multiplex PCR; TCRdb holds only in-frame clones, not every one. The sample lists some 49,000 clones; almost 85% were seen once. Separate sequencing covered autoproliferating (CFSE-dim) and non-proliferating (CFSE-high) T cells from stimulus-free culture. Roughly 5.2x10^7 CFSE-labeled PBMCs were cultured 7 days unstimulated, then replicate wells were pooled. Sequenced: PBMCs from blood kept in culture. The receptors derive from a human donor with multiple sclerosis.

J is TRBJ2-7 and V is TRBV10-3; D unresolved. CDR1 is ENHRY and CDR2 is SYGVKD in the germline V gene. CDR3 length: 13 amino acids. V gave up 3 bases and J gave up 5 bases, with 11 bases separating them. CDR3 bases: TGTGCCATCAGTGACGCGAAGGCCCACGAGCAGTACTTC. Protein: CAISDAKAHEQYF.

The chain couples TRBV6-5 to TRBJ1-2; D may be TRBD1 (5 bases). CDR3 length: 14 residues. V was cut by 0 bases and J by 6 bases, with 11 bases left in between. In germline, CDR1 is MNHEY, CDR2 SVGAGI. Here the CDR3 reads CASSYSGGGNGYTF. CDR3 DNA sequence: TGTGCCAGCAGTTACTCCGGTGGGGGGAATGGCTACACCTTC.

The chain recombines TRBV5-4 with TRBJ1-6, with 7 bases aligning to TRBD1. Germline CDR1 SGHNT, CDR2 YYREEE (reference sequence). Germline trimming cut 1 base from V and 6 bases from J; bases unmatched to any gene: 1. The CDR3 has 14 amino acids. The CDR3 DNA is TGTGCCAGCAGCTTGAACAGGGGTAATTCACCCCTCCACTTT. This sequence encodes CASSLNRGNSPLHF. Supplemented by reference TRBV5-4 and TRBJ1-6, the full variable domain reads ETGVTQSPTHLIKTRGQQVTLRCSSQSGHNTVSWYQQALGQGPQFIFQYYREEENGRGNFPPRFSGLQFPNYSSELNVNALELDDSALYLCASSLNRGNSPLHFGNGTRLTVT.

The V and J genes are TRBV6-5 and TRBJ2-5; TRBD2 matches at 8 bases. The ends lost 0 bases at V and 6 bases at J; junction bases unmatched: 6. This CDR3 contains 15 residues. Germline lookup yields CDR1 MNHEY and CDR2 SVGAGI. In DNA, the CDR3 is TGTGCCAGCAGTTACTCGACGGGGGGGCCGCAGACCCAGTACTTC. Its protein is CASSYSTGGPQTQYF.

The gene calls are TRBV7-3 and TRBJ1-1, with TRBD1 matching 7 bases. V lost 4 bases, J lost 2 bases, and 7 bases stayed unmatched. Germline V gene lookup returns CDR1 SGHTA and CDR2 FQGTGA. The CDR3 runs 15 residues. CDR3 in amino acids: CASSSPGGGNTEAFF. CDR3 sequence (DNA): TGTGCCAGCAGCTCCCCAGGGGGGGGCAACACTGAAGCTTTCTTT.

A few counts support this clone. V is TRBV7-9 and J is TRBJ2-7, with 9 bases fitting TRBD1. CDR1 and CDR2 from the germline V gene are SEHNR and FQNEAQ (reference sequence). There are 14 residues in the CDR3. V shed 8 bases, J shed 3 bases, and the junction held 8 bases outside the gene matches. The CDR3 reads CASRRQGVDYEQYF. The CDR3 region has the DNA TGTGCCAGCCGGAGACAGGGGGTAGACTACGAGCAGTACTTC. Full variable domain (missing parts from reference TRBV7-9 and TRBJ2-7): DTGVSQNPRHKITKRGQNVTFRCDPISEHNRLYWYRQTLGQGPEFLTYFQNEAQLEKSRLLSDRFSAERPKGSFSTLEIQRTEQGDSAMYLCASRRQGVDYEQYFGPGTRLTVT.

The genes are TRBV30 and TRBJ1-3; D gene uncertain. The V end lost 0 bases, the J end lost 0 bases, and 6 bases lay between the germline ends. CDR1 and CDR2 from the germline V gene are GTSNPN and SVGIG (reference sequence). The CDR3 contains 14 residues. The CDR3 region is CAWSVDRSGNTIYF. CDR3 DNA sequence: TGTGCCTGGAGTGTCGACCGCTCTGGAAACACCATATATTTT.

The chain couples TRBV11-3 to TRBJ2-7, with D uncertain. V was clipped by 0 bases and J by 5 bases, with 11 bases between them. The CDR3 contains 14 residues. Looked up from germline, CDR1 is SGHNT and CDR2 is YENEEA. CDR3: CASSLDRWSDEQYF. As DNA, the CDR3 is TGTGCCAGCAGCTTAGACAGGTGGAGCGACGAGCAGTACTTC.

This clone was counted between two and nine times. The V gene is TRBV6-6, the J gene TRBJ1-2; no firm D call. V was cut by 5 bases and J by 0 bases, with 7 bases left in between. Germline-derived CDR1 and CDR2 are MNHNY and SVGAGI (reference sequence). The CDR3 sequence is 13 residues long. The CDR3 is CASSPRPNYGYTF. The DNA for the CDR3 is TGTGCCAGCAGTCCCCGCCCTAACTATGGCTACACCTTC.

The chain is built from TRBV27 and TRBJ1-6; D is uncertain. The V end lost 3 bases, the J end lost 7 bases, and 7 bases lay between the germline ends. Germline V CDR1 and CDR2: MNHEY, SMNVEV (reference sequence). There are 13 residues in the CDR3. This CDR3 reads CASSFMPNSPLHF. As DNA, the CDR3 is TGTGCCAGCAGTTTTATGCCAAATTCACCCCTCCACTTT.

This chain uses TRBV5-1 with TRBJ2-5, with D possibly TRBD2 on 6 matching bases. V gave up 2 bases and J gave up 5 bases, with 16 bases separating them. The germline V gene encodes CDR1 SGHRS and CDR2 YFSETQ. The CDR3 consists of 15 residues. The CDR3 sequence is CASSLFQGGTETQYF. In DNA form, the CDR3 reads TGCGCCAGCAGCTTATTTCAGGGAGGTACGGAGACCCAGTACTTC.

The rearrangement uses TRBV5-1 and TRBJ1-1, with TRBD1 identical over 7 bases. Trimming cost V 5 bases and J 3 bases; bases outside gene matches: 10. Germline values: CDR1 SGHRS, CDR2 YFSETQ. The CDR3 has 15 amino acids. This chain's CDR3 is CASRPQGGRHTEAFF. CDR3 in DNA: TGCGCCAGCAGGCCTCAGGGGGGTAGGCACACTGAAGCTTTCTTT.

In this sample, this clone is medium-sized (0.01 to 0.1%). V is TRBV4-2 and J is TRBJ2-7; D assignment may be TRBD1 or TRBD2 (5 bases each). Trimming removed 4 bases at V and 3 bases at J, with 13 bases between. Germline V gene sequence: CDR1 LGHNA, CDR2 YNFKEQ. The CDR3 is 14 amino acids. CDR3 sequence (DNA): TGTGCCAGCAGCCGAGAGGGCAGGGACTACGAGCAGTACTTC. Translation gives CASSREGRDYEQYF.

The chain employs TRBV29-1 and TRBJ1-5, with TRBD1 identical over 9 bases. The J segment lost 9 bases and the V segment lost 7 bases, leaving 16 bases of the junction unmatched. This CDR3 region has 15 residues. CDR1 is SQVTM and CDR2 is ANQGSEA in the germline V gene. The CDR3 nucleotides are TGCAGCGCGGGGAGGACAGGGGTCCCGAAGGTGCCCCAGCATTTT. Translated: CSAGRTGVPKVPQHF.